Following are 9 T cell receptor beta chains from one sample sequenced in a study of T-cell reconstitution after alpha-beta-depleted transplantation in children. A TCRbeta library incorporating unique molecular identifiers was prepared. TCRdb reprocessed the PCR reads via MiXCR and lists one record per CDR3 protein. The table has nearly 200,000 distinct CDR3 sequences, around 5.9% seen once; the top ten hold 4.5%. Sequences were derived from PBMCs, sampled before TCRalphabeta/CD19-depleted stem cell transplant. The receptor set was obtained from a girl under three years old with combined immunodeficiency, due to receive a stem cell transplant.

This clonotype was seen at least ten times. The CDR3 sequence: CSAIGTGTGYEQYF. CDR3 sequence (DNA): TGCAGTGCTATTGGGACCGGGACTGGCTACGAGCAGTACTTC. The chain employs TRBV20-1 and TRBJ2-7; D perhaps matches TRBD2 (6 bases). V lost 4 bases to trimming and J lost 3 bases, with 16 bases between them. CDR1 DFQATT and CDR2 SNEGSKA come from the germline V gene (reference sequence). The CDR3 totals 14 residues.

This clonotype was seen at least ten times. The rearrangement uses TRBV7-3 and TRBJ2-3; D is unclear. CDR3 length: 17 amino acids. The germline gives CDR1 SGHTA, CDR2 FQGTGA. V was trimmed by 2 bases and J by 0 bases, leaving 15 bases between them. The CDR3 spells CASSLFLAGSSTDTQYF. Here the CDR3 DNA reads TGTGCCAGCAGCTTATTTTTAGCAGGATCTAGCACAGATACGCAGTATTTT.

This clonotype was counted many times. The V and J genes are TRBV27 and TRBJ2-1; the match to TRBD1 covers 8 bases. The J segment lost 4 bases and the V segment lost 2 bases, leaving 4 bases of the junction unmatched. This CDR3 spans 15 amino acids. Per germline, CDR1 MNHEY and CDR2 SMNVEV (reference sequence). The CDR3 region is CASSLRDRRYNEQFF. In nucleotides, the CDR3 is TGTGCCAGCAGTTTACGGGACAGGAGGTACAATGAGCAGTTCTTC.

This clonotype was recorded a few times. The V call is TRBV4-3, the J call TRBJ2-3; maybe TRBD2 (6 bases). V was pared by 1 base and J by 2 bases, with 13 bases between. Germline V lookup: CDR1 LGHNA, CDR2 YSLEER. The CDR3 is made up of 16 amino acids. The CDR3 here is CASSQVFGSNTDTQYF. CDR3 in DNA: TGCGCCAGCAGCCAAGTATTCGGGAGCAACACAGATACGCAGTATTTT.

This clonotype was counted many times. The genes are TRBV9 and TRBJ2-1, with TRBD2 matching over 9 bases. The CDR3 has 19 residues. V gave up 3 bases and J gave up 0 bases; unmatched junction bases: 13. Germline V CDR1 and CDR2: SGDLS, YYNGEE. CDR3 sequence reads: CASSAPLNSGGDSYNEQFF. The CDR3 coding sequence is TGTGCCAGCAGCGCCCCCTTGAATAGCGGGGGCGACTCCTACAATGAGCAGTTCTTC.

This clonotype was found many times. The chain uses TRBV12-3 or TRBV12-4 and TRBJ2-3; 14 bases match TRBD2. Losses at the gene ends were 6 bases for V and 2 bases for J; bases not matched to a gene: 7. The CDR3 is made up of 17 amino acids. CDR3 DNA sequence: TGTGCCAGCAGCAGACTAGCGGGAGGGCCCCTCACAGATACGCAGTATTTT. Protein product: CASSRLAGGPLTDTQYF.

This clonotype showed up many times. This chain uses TRBV12-3 or TRBV12-4 with TRBJ1-1, with TRBD1 matching over 7 bases. V shed 6 bases and J 5 bases; nucleotides not matched to a gene: 6. The CDR3 runs 13 residues. The DNA of the CDR3 is TGTGCCAGCAGCTTTAGGGGGCTGACTGAAGCTTTCTTT. This translates into CASSFRGLTEAFF.

This clonotype was recorded at least ten times. The V gene is TRBV5-1, the J gene TRBJ1-1; D may be TRBD1 (6 bases). CDR1 SGHRS and CDR2 YFSETQ come from the germline V gene. The CDR3 is made up of 15 amino acids. Trimming took 4 bases from V and 0 from J, leaving 13 bases between them. CDR3 amino acids: CASSLRGGMNTEAFF. CDR3 nucleotide sequence: TGCGCCAGCAGCCTCCGGGGGGGCATGAACACTGAAGCTTTCTTT.

There are many counts of this clonotype. The CDR3 nucleotides are TGCGCCAGCAGCTTGGGACTGCTCGTCACAGATACGCAGTATTTT. Translation: CASSLGLLVTDTQYF. V gene TRBV5-1 combines with J gene TRBJ2-3, with D unclear. V was shortened by 0 bases and J by 2 bases, with 10 bases between the two germline ends. The length of the CDR3 is 15 residues. The germline gives CDR1 SGHRS, CDR2 YFSETQ.